These 10 T cell receptor beta chains were sequenced from one sample in a study of metastatic and nonmetastatic thyroid tumors. Prior to thyroid surgery, none of the patients had received any treatment. TCRdb re-processed the PCR reads through MiXCR. The table shows around 5,900 clones, with 25% to 40% occurring only once. The specimen sequenced was tumor tissue. Every receptor here comes from a female donor with papillary thyroid cancer or a benign thyroid nodule (not recorded which). Some clones in this sample may be carry-over from other donors' samples.

The chain has TRBV12-3 or TRBV12-4 and TRBJ2-7; D ambiguous. This CDR3 spans 13 amino acids. The V gene lost 5 bases and the J gene lost 1 base, with 9 bases spanning the gap. The CDR3 here is CASSEDGSYEQYF. CDR3 nucleotides: TGTGCCAGCAGTGAGGACGGTTCCTACGAGCAGTACTTC.

The chain is built from TRBV4-2 and TRBJ1-5; D is unresolved. The CDR3 covers 13 residues. Looked up from germline, CDR1 is LGHNA and CDR2 is YNFKEQ. The ends were cut back, 5 bases at V and 3 bases at J, with 8 bases in the middle. The CDR3 sequence: CASSRDNNQPQHF. DNA for the CDR3: TGTGCCAGCAGCAGGGATAACAATCAGCCCCAGCATTTT.

The sample holds many counts of this clone. One base away lies a much larger clone, so this may be a sequencing read error. The sample contains more than one DNA sequence encoding this CDR3. J is TRBJ1-1 and V is TRBV19, with D perhaps TRBD1 (6 bases). The germline V gene encodes CDR1 LNHDA and CDR2 SQIVND (reference sequence). The CDR3 totals 14 residues. Here the CDR3 reads CASVRGGEGTEAFF. Here the CDR3 DNA reads TGTGCCAGCGTACGCGGGGGCGAGGGCACTGAGGCTTTCTTT.

The rearrangement links TRBV7-8 to TRBJ2-7, with TRBD1 matching 9 bases. The CDR3 extends over 16 amino acids. Looked up from germline, CDR1 is SGHVS and CDR2 is FQNEAQ. Trimming at V came to 5 bases and at J to 0 bases, leaving 8 bases not matched to a gene. As DNA, the CDR3 is TGTGCCAGCAGCGCACGGGACAGGGCGAGCTCCTACGAGCAGTACTTC. Its protein is CASSARDRASSYEQYF.

This clone was found a few times. The genes are TRBV4-2 and TRBJ2-3; 15 positions agree with TRBD2. The CDR3 contains 17 residues. The germline V gene encodes CDR1 LGHNA and CDR2 YNFKEQ. Losses at the gene ends were 5 bases for V and 2 bases for J; bases not matched to a gene: 5. The CDR3 here is CASSGTSGRTFTDTQYF. CDR3 coding DNA: TGTGCCAGCAGCGGGACTAGCGGGAGGACCTTCACAGATACGCAGTATTTT.

The rearrangement joins TRBV6-2 or TRBV6-3 to TRBJ2-2; possibly TRBD1 or TRBD2 for D (5 bases each). CDR3 length: 15 residues. Trimming took off 6 bases at V and 2 bases at J, with 13 bases between the two ends. Germline lookup yields CDR1 MNHEY and CDR2 SVGEGT. The chain's CDR3 is CASSPGTANTGELFF. CDR3 bases: TGTGCCAGCAGCCCAGGGACGGCTAACACCGGGGAGCTGTTTTTT.

This clone was detected only a few times. The junction and the germline gene differ at one end; a read error may be behind it. The chain has TRBV12-3 or TRBV12-4 and TRBJ2-1, with TRBD1 identical over 7 bases. There are 15 residues in the CDR3. DNA of the CDR3: TGTGCCGGCAGCACCACAGGGGAGTATGGGAATGAGCAGTTCTTC. The encoded protein is CAGSTTGEYGNEQFF.

This chain connects TRBV27 to TRBJ1-1, with 11 bases lining up with TRBD1. The CDR3 consists of 16 residues. V was clipped by 5 bases and J by 2 bases; unmatched bases: 7. Germline CDR1 MNHEY, CDR2 SMNVEV (reference sequence). The CDR3 spells CASSPWTGGINTEAFF. As DNA, the CDR3 is TGTGCCAGCAGTCCTTGGACAGGGGGCATAAACACTGAAGCTTTCTTT.

This clone rates as large. This chain links TRBV29-1 with TRBJ2-2; D gene unclear. V was trimmed by 4 bases and J by 1 base, leaving 7 bases between them. The CDR3 is 13 residues long. Per the germline V gene, CDR1 is SQVTM and CDR2 is ANQGSEA. CDR3 amino acids: CSVVGRNTGELFF. CDR3 bases: TGCAGCGTTGTCGGCAGGAACACCGGGGAGCTGTTTTTT.

This clone was seen only a few times. The chain employs TRBV12-3 or TRBV12-4 and TRBJ2-1; D is possibly TRBD2 (7 bases). Trimming took off 5 bases at V and 1 base at J, with 12 bases between the two ends. The CDR3 has 15 amino acids. This CDR3 reads CASSEQGGSYNEQFF. DNA of the CDR3: TGTGCCAGCAGTGAACAGGGAGGGTCCTACAATGAGCAGTTCTTC.